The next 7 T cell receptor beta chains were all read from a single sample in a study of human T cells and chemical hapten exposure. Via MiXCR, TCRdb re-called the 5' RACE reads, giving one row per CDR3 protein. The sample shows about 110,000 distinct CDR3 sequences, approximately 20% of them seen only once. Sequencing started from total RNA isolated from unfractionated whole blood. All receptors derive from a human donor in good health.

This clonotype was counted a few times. The CDR3 DNA reads as TGCGCCAGCAGCTTGGATGAAGCGAGCTCCTACGAGCAGTACTTC. Protein: CASSLDEASSYEQYF. The chain links TRBV5-1 to TRBJ2-7, with no clear D. The V gene lost 0 bases and the J gene lost 0 bases, with 10 bases spanning the gap. Germline values: CDR1 SGHRS, CDR2 YFSETQ. CDR3 length: 15 amino acids. The complete variable domain, with remaining parts taken from reference TRBV5-1 and TRBJ2-7, reads KAGVTQTPRYLIKTRGQQVTLSCSPISGHRSVSWYQQTPGQGLQFLFEYFSETQRNKGNFPGRFSGRQFSNSRSEMNVSTLELGDSALYLCASSLDEASSYEQYFGPGTRLTVT.

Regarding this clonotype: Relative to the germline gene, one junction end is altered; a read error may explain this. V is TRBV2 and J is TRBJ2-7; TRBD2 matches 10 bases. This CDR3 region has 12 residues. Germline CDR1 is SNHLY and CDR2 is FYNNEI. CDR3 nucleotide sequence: TGTGCCAGCAGTGAAGCAGGAAGCGGGAGGGACTTC. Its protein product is CASSEAGSGRDF. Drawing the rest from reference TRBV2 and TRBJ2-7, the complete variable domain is EPEVTQTPSHQVTQMGQEVILRCVPISNHLYFYWYRQILGQKVEFLVSFYNNEISEKSEIFDDQFSVERPDGSNFTLKIRSTKLEDSAMYFCASSEAGSGRDFGPGTRLTVT.

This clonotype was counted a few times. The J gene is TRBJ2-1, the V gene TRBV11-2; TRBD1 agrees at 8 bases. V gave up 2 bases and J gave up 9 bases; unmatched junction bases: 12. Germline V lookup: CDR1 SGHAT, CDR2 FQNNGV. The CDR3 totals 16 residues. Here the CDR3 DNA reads TGTGCCAGCAGCTTAAGTGACAGGGGTTATGGGGGTGAGCAGTTCTTC. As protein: CASSLSDRGYGGEQFF.

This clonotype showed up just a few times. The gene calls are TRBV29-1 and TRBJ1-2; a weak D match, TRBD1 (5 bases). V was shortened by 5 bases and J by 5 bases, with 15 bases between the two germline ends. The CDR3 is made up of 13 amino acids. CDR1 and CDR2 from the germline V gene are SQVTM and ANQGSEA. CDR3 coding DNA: TGCAGCGTTCTCATACCCACAGGTTATGGCTACACCTTC. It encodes CSVLIPTGYGYTF.

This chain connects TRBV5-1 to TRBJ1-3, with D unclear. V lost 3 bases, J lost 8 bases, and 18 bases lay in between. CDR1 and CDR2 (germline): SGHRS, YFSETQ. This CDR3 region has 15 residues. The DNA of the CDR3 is TGCGCCAGCAGCTATACGGACGACCGGCGCGACACCATATATTTT. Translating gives CASSYTDDRRDTIYF.

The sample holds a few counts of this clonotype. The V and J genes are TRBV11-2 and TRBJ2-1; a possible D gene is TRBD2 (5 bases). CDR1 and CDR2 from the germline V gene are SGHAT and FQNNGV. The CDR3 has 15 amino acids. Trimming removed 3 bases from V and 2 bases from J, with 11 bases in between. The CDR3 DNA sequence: TGTGCCAGCAGCTTCGGACTGCCGACCTACAATGAGCAGTTCTTC. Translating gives CASSFGLPTYNEQFF.

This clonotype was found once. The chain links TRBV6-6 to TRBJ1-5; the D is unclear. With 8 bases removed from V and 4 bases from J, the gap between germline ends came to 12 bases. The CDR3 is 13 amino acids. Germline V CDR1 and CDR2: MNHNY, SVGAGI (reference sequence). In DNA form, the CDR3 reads TGTGCCAGCGAGAAAGGGTTGAATCAGCCCCAGCATTTT. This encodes CASEKGLNQPQHF.